The text below deals with one TCR beta chain. This CDR3 region has 15 residues. Germline V lookup: CDR1 MNHEY, CDR2 SVGAGI. The V end lost 8 bases, the J end lost 0 bases, and 16 bases lay between the germline ends. This specimen comes from a study of blood T cell repertoires in COVID-19. Produced via immunoSEQ multiplex PCR; TCRdb's table is partial and in-frame only. The sample contains approximately 240,000 clones, under 95% of which appear only once. The sample taken for sequencing was PBMCs or T cells enriched from blood (not recorded which). The sequence came from a woman aged 18-35 years who had recovered from COVID-19. The gene calls are TRBV6-5 and TRBJ1-2; D uncertain. The CDR3 sequence is CASLGWSNTNYGYTF. CDR3 DNA: TGTGCCAGCCTAGGATGGTCAAACACTAACTATGGCTACACCTTC.